The clone carrying this TCR beta chain has more than one count but fewer than ten. MiXCR, applied by TCRdb to the 5' RACE reads, yields one record per CDR3 protein. The sample holds 640,000 or so distinct CDR3 sequences, approximately 6% seen once. This entry comes from a study of identical twins. The CDR3 is made up of 16 amino acids. V trimming: 5 bases; J trimming: 7 bases; junction bases outside the gene matches: 13. Germline CDR1 and CDR2: MNHNS and SASEGT. Sequencing used naive T cells sorted from blood. The rearrangement links TRBV6-1 to TRBJ2-1, with TRBD1 matching 8 bases. The sequence derives from a man between 18 and 29 years old in good health. CDR3 DNA sequence: TGTGCCAGCAGTCCCGGGGCAGGGGGCCTAATTAATGAGCAGTTCTTC. Translating gives CASSPGAGGLINEQFF.